What follows are 9 T cell receptor beta chains derived from one specimen sequenced in a study of T cell responses to AZD1222 COVID-19 vaccine. Using immunoSEQ multiplex PCR, the repertoire was profiled, and TCRdb retains in-frame clones only, with some absent. The table lists around 150,000 clones, over 85% of them singletons. The material sequenced was peripheral blood, taken on day 0 of AZD1222 vaccination. The receptors were sampled from an adult in good health.

The chain employs TRBV5-1 and TRBJ1-2, with D possibly matching TRBD1 (5 bases). The germline CDR1 and CDR2 sequences are SGHRS and YFSETQ. The CDR3 spans 12 residues. Trimming stripped 6 bases from V and 8 bases from J, with 14 bases between. CDR3 bases: TGCGCCAGCACCCTCGGGACGGGGGGCTACACCTTC. This gives the protein CASTLGTGGYTF.

V gene TRBV11-2 combines with J gene TRBJ1-1, with 8 nucleotides matching TRBD1. Germline lookup yields CDR1 SGHAT and CDR2 FQNNGV. The length of the CDR3 is 16 residues. With 5 bases clipped from V and 3 bases from J, the junction kept 11 bases outside the gene matches. CDR3 sequence reads: CASSPDRGEVHTEAFF. CDR3 nucleotide sequence: TGTGCCAGCAGCCCCGACAGGGGCGAAGTTCACACTGAAGCTTTCTTT.

The chain is built from TRBV6-5 and TRBJ1-3; 8 nucleotides line up with TRBD1. CDR3 length: 15 residues. Losses at the gene ends were 2 bases for V and 4 bases for J; bases not matched to a gene: 4. CDR1 and CDR2 (germline): MNHEY, SVGAGI. The CDR3 coding sequence is TGTGCCAGCAGTTACGGACAGGGTTCGGGAAACACCATATATTTT. It translates to CASSYGQGSGNTIYF.

The rearrangement joins TRBV27 to TRBJ1-4; no clear D gene. V was cut by 6 bases and J by 5 bases, with 4 bases left in between. Germline V gene lookup returns CDR1 MNHEY and CDR2 SMNVEV (reference sequence). The CDR3 sequence is 11 residues long. CDR3 sequence reads: CASRTNEKLFF. CDR3 DNA sequence: TGTGCCAGCAGGACGAATGAAAAACTGTTTTTT.

The genes are TRBV5-4 and TRBJ2-5; 7 nucleotides align to TRBD2. Germline V gene lookup returns CDR1 SGHNT and CDR2 YYREEE (reference sequence). The V gene end was trimmed by 3 bases and the J gene end by 5 bases; junction bases not matched to a gene: 16. The CDR3 sequence is 17 residues long. The CDR3 loop reads CASSSKSLSGKIETQYF. CDR3 bases: TGTGCCAGCAGCTCGAAGAGTCTAAGCGGGAAGATTGAGACCCAGTACTTC.

The chain uses TRBV6-4 and TRBJ2-7; 7 bases fit TRBD1. V lost 4 bases and J lost 5; bases outside the gene matches: 8. This CDR3 comprises 14 residues. Germline V gene data show CDR1 as MRHNA and CDR2 as SNTAGT. In DNA form, the CDR3 reads TGTGCCAGCAGTGTCTCACAGGGGTCGAACGAGCAGTACTTC. Translating gives CASSVSQGSNEQYF.

This chain connects TRBV6-5 to TRBJ2-7; 12 bases agree with TRBD2. Unmatched junction bases numbered 7, after V lost 4 bases and J lost 3 bases. Per the germline V gene, CDR1 is MNHEY and CDR2 is SVGAGI. This CDR3 spans 16 amino acids. DNA for the CDR3: TGTGCCAGCAGTTCCCTCACTAGCGGGGGGCGCTACGAGCAGTACTTC. This encodes CASSSLTSGGRYEQYF.

The V call is TRBV7-2, the J call TRBJ1-2, with 9 bases lining up with TRBD1. J lost 5 bases, V lost 3 bases, and 10 bases had no gene match. CDR1 is SGHTA, CDR2 FQGNSA, per germline. The CDR3 loop spans 16 amino acids. CDR3 residues: CASSLSAMGQGYGYTF. The CDR3 DNA sequence: TGTGCCAGCAGCTTGTCCGCGATGGGACAGGGATATGGCTACACCTTC.

The chain links TRBV10-2 to TRBJ2-6, with D perhaps matching TRBD2 (7 bases). CDR1 WSHSY and CDR2 SAAADI come from the germline V gene. This CDR3 has 16 amino acids. Deletions cut 3 bases from V and 3 bases from J, with 12 bases between. CDR3 sequence reads: CASSEGGGSGANVLTF. CDR3 nucleotide sequence: TGCGCCAGCAGTGAAGGGGGGGGCAGTGGGGCCAACGTCCTGACTTTC.